These 3 T cell receptor beta chains originate from one sample sequenced in a study of T cells in Graves' hyperthyroidism and ophthalmopathy. There were TCR beta CDR3 regions amplified from RNA transcripts. A set of HTBI primers served as the primers for a first-round RT-PCR of the TCR CDR3. TCRdb itself ran the multiplex PCR reads through MiXCR, one entry per CDR3 protein. The sample has around 400,000 distinct CDR3 sequences; 15% are singletons. Source material: blood. All receptors derive from a woman in her sixties or seventies with Graves' ophthalmopathy.

Ten or more counts support this clonotype. V usage is TRBV28 and J usage is TRBJ2-7; D not certain. The CDR3 spans 13 residues. Trimming took off 3 bases at V and 0 bases at J, with 6 bases between the two ends. Germline V CDR1 and CDR2: MDHEN, SYDVKM. CDR3 coding DNA: TGTGCCAGCAGTTTTCGCAACTCCTACGAGCAGTACTTC. It translates to CASSFRNSYEQYF. The whole variable domain, remainder taken from reference TRBV28 and TRBJ2-7, is DVKVTQSSRYLVKRTGEKVFLECVQDMDHENMFWYRQDPGLGLRLIYFSYDVKMKEKGDIPEGYSVSREKKERFSLILESASTNQTSMYLCASSFRNSYEQYFGPGTRLTVT.

This clonotype was found a few times. The chain is built from TRBV28 and TRBJ1-3; maybe TRBD1 (6 bases). Trimming removed 2 bases at V and 3 bases at J, with 14 bases between. The CDR3 covers 16 residues. Germline values: CDR1 MDHEN, CDR2 SYDVKM. CDR3 sequence: CASSLISGDLGNTIYF. In DNA, the CDR3 is TGTGCCAGCAGTTTAATTTCAGGGGATCTTGGAAACACCATATATTTT.

The gene calls are TRBV28 and TRBJ1-5, with D uncertain. V was clipped by 7 bases and J by 5 bases, with 12 bases between them. CDR3 length equals 13 residues. Germline lookup yields CDR1 MDHEN and CDR2 SYDVKM. The CDR3 here is CASNYLGDQPQHF. CDR3 nucleotides: TGTGCCAGCAACTACCTCGGGGATCAGCCCCAGCATTTT.